Sequencing of this TCR beta chain was carried out in a study of vaccination and CD4 T cells after COVID-19. Overall study context: Typically, post-vaccine samples were obtained a median roughly 70 days after dose two, within a range of 14 to 241. In culture, cells were exposed to overlapping spike peptides from SARS-CoV-2, HCoV-NL63, HCoV-OC43 and HCoV-229E.

Cultured CD4+ T-cell DNA underwent Oncomine TCR Beta short-read sequencing. TCRdb independently ran MiXCR on the PCR reads; one entry per CDR3 protein. The table records approximately 16,000 distinct CDR3 sequences, 25% to 35% of them present only once. Germline assignment: CDR1 SSHAT and CDR2 FNYEAQ (reference sequence). This CDR3 has 16 residues. Study-wide findings and caveats: Researchers report that a median approximately 86% of reactive clones in convalescent patients surfaced only post-vaccination.

In the case of this clonotype: Its antigen is as yet unknown. Germline and junction disagree at one end, which may indicate a read error.

As to treatment: approximately 11-day PBMC culture with coronavirus spike peptide pools or control peptides (ViraFEST assay). The clonotype originates from a human donor with COVID-19. The V gene is TRBV7-7, the J gene TRBJ2-3, with 8 nucleotides matching TRBD2. The source material was cultured CD4+ T cells from blood. CDR3 DNA: TGTGCTAGCAGCTTAGTTTTTGCTAGCGGGTTAGATACGCAGTATTTT. This encodes CASSLVFASGLDTQYF.